The rows below give T cell receptor beta chains drawn from one sample of a study of human T cells and chemical hapten exposure. TCRdb recomputed calls from the RACE reads with MiXCR, one row per CDR3 protein. This table has about 71,000 distinct CDR3 sequences, over 7.5% appearing once. The material sequenced was whole blood, taken in connection with sensitization to the hapten diphenylcyclopropenone (DPC). Receptors originate from a woman aged 40 to 49 with alopecia areata. Some clones in this sample may be carry-over from other donors' samples. The CDR3 runs from the conserved cysteine through the conserved F or W. A D gene is named only where the DNA matches it firmly. Rows may omit the clone size; those that give it use once, few, many or a size class.

- | many | TRBJ2-3 | TRBV11-2 | 15 | TGTGCCAGCAGCTACCAGGCGGACAACACAGATACGCAGTATTTT | CASSYQADNTDTQYF
TRBD1 | few | TRBJ1-1 | TRBV10-3 | 16 | TGTGCCATCAGATCCGGGACAGGGGGCGAGGTCACTGAAGCTTTCTTT | CAIRSGTGGEVTEAFF
TRBD1 | many | TRBJ1-2 | TRBV27 | 18 | TGTGCCAGCAGTTTGATGGCAGGGGGCTCCTTCGTGGAATATGGCTACACCTTC | CASSLMAGGSFVEYGYTF
- | - | TRBJ1-5 | TRBV6-2/TRBV6-3 | 14 | TGTGCCAGCAGGAAGGGTCTTATTCATCAGCCCCAGCATTTT | CASRKGLIHQPQHF
TRBD1 | - | TRBJ2-7 | TRBV20-1 | 13 | TGCAGTGCTAGGGGGACAGGGGACCACGAGCAGTACTTC | CSARGTGDHEQYF
- | many | TRBJ1-2 | TRBV12-5 | 12 | TGTGCTAGTGGTTTTTTGGACGGCGGCTACACCTTC | CASGFLDGGYTF
TRBD2 | - | TRBJ2-7 | TRBV4-3 | 20 | TGCGCCAGCAGCCAAGTGGTAGCGGGGGGTGGTAATGTACACTCCTACGAGCAGTACTTC | CASSQVVAGGGNVHSYEQYF
- | many | TRBJ1-2 | TRBV28 | 14 | TGTGCCAGCAGTTTGGATGTGCAGCGCTATGGCTACACCTTC | CASSLDVQRYGYTF
TRBD2 | few | TRBJ2-7 | TRBV10-3 | 15 | TGTGCCATCAGGGGGTTGGCGGGGGGCTCCTACGAGCAGTACTTC | CAIRGLAGGSYEQYF
TRBD1 | few | TRBJ2-1 | TRBV5-4 | 16 | TGTGCCAGCAGCTCCGGACAGGGGGCATCCTACAATGAGCAGTTCTTC | CASSSGQGASYNEQFF
- | many | TRBJ2-7 | TRBV3-1 | 12 | TGTGCCAGCAGTTGGGGGGCCTACGAGCAGTACTTC | CASSWGAYEQYF
- | many | TRBJ2-7 | TRBV7-9 | 15 | TGTGCCAGCACCACGCGACAGAAGACAGCCTACGAGCAGTACTTC | CASTTRQKTAYEQYF
- | once | TRBJ1-1 | TRBV11-2 | 16 | TGTGCCAGCAGCTTAGGGGAACAGCTAATGAACACTGAAGCTTTCTTT | CASSLGEQLMNTEAFF
TRBD1 | - | TRBJ2-5 | TRBV12-3/TRBV12-4 | 14 | TGTGCCAGCAGTAGGGAGACAGGGCGAGAGACCCAGTACTTC | CASSRETGRETQYF
- | many | TRBJ1-3 | TRBV6-6 | 16 | TGTGCCAGCAGTTACCAAGGCCCTATCTCTGGAAACACCATATATTTT | CASSYQGPISGNTIYF
- | many | TRBJ1-2 | TRBV18 | 14 | TGTGCCAGCTCATACGCAGGGTTGAGCTATGGCTACACCTTC | CASSYAGLSYGYTF
- | - | TRBJ2-5 | TRBV6-5 | 15 | TGTGCCAGCAGTTACTCCGGGGTTTTAGGAGAGACCCAGTACTTC | CASSYSGVLGETQYF
- | many | TRBJ1-1 | TRBV18 | 16 | TGTGCCAGCTCACCCATAGAGACAGTAGTGAACACTGAAGCTTTCTTT | CASSPIETVVNTEAFF
TRBD1 | many | TRBJ1-6 | TRBV20-1 | 15 | TGCAGTGCCACCCCACCTGGGACAGTTAGTTCACCCCTCCACTTT | CSATPPGTVSSPLHF
- | - | TRBJ1-2 | TRBV5-6 | 13 | TGTGTCAGCAGCCCGGGGCAGGGCTATGGCTACACCTTC | CVSSPGQGYGYTF
- | many | TRBJ2-7 | TRBV7-9 | 13 | TGTGCCAGCAGCGAGGGACGGGACTACGAGCAGTACTTC | CASSEGRDYEQYF
- | - | TRBJ2-1 | TRBV6-2/TRBV6-3 | 13 | TGTGCCAGCTGGGGACCCGAATACAATGAGCAGTTCTTC | CASWGPEYNEQFF
TRBD2 | - | TRBJ2-7 | TRBV28 | 18 | TGTGCCAGCAGTTTCGGGACTAGCGGGGGGGTTACGTCCTACGAGCAGTACTTC | CASSFGTSGGVTSYEQYF
TRBD2 | - | TRBJ2-1 | TRBV4-1 | 15 | TGCGCCAGCAGCCAAGGGGCGGGGGCCTACAATGAGCAGTTCTTC | CASSQGAGAYNEQFF
- | many | TRBJ1-1 | TRBV15 | 16 | TGTGCCACCAGCAGGGATATATGGGGGAGGCGGACTGAAGCTTTCTTT | CATSRDIWGRRTEAFF
TRBD1 | many | TRBJ2-6 | TRBV6-2/TRBV6-3 | 15 | TGTGCCAGCAGTTACCAGGGGGCTGGGGCCAACGTCCTGACTTTC | CASSYQGAGANVLTF
- | few | TRBJ2-2 | TRBV18 | 15 | TGTGCCAGCTCGACGGTCGGTGCGGACACCGGGGAGCTGTTTTTT | CASSTVGADTGELFF
TRBD1 | - | TRBJ1-1 | TRBV29-1 | 13 | TGCAGCGCAGGGGGGGAAATGAACACTGAAGCTTTCTTT | CSAGGEMNTEAFF
TRBD2 | many | TRBJ2-5 | TRBV2 | 16 | TGTGCCAGCAGCGCATCATTGACTAGCGGTGAGGAGACCCAGTACTTC | CASSASLTSGEETQYF
TRBD2 | many | TRBJ2-1 | TRBV13 | 16 | TGTGCCAGCAGCTTAGTGGGCCGGACTAGGTACAATGAGCAGTTCTTC | CASSLVGRTRYNEQFF
TRBD2 | many | TRBJ2-7 | TRBV6-2/TRBV6-3 | 14 | TGTGCCAGCAGCCGGGGCGGGGGACCCTACGAGCAGTACTTC | CASSRGGGPYEQYF
- | few | TRBJ1-2 | TRBV6-5 | 13 | TGTGCCAGCAGTTACTCCACAGGCTATGGCTACACCTTC | CASSYSTGYGYTF
TRBD1 | few | TRBJ2-7 | TRBV18 | 17 | TGTGCCAGCTCACTATCCCGGGGACAGGGAATGCCCTACGAGCAGTACTTC | CASSLSRGQGMPYEQYF
- | many | TRBJ1-2 | TRBV7-2 | 15 | TGTGCCAGCAGCTTCAAAGGGAATCAGGCGGAGGGCTACACCTTC | CASSFKGNQAEGYTF
TRBD1 | - | TRBJ2-5 | TRBV7-8 | 16 | TGTGCCAGCAGCTCTTGGACAGGGGAAAAAAAAGAGACCCAGTACTTC | CASSSWTGEKKETQYF
TRBD1 | many | TRBJ1-5 | TRBV12-5 | 15 | TGTGCTAGTGCCCTGACAGGGGATAGCAATCAGCCCCAGCATTTT | CASALTGDSNQPQHF
- | many | TRBJ2-5 | TRBV12-3/TRBV12-4 | 15 | TGTGCCAGCAGTTTGATACGAGGGAATCAAGAGACCCAGTACTTC | CASSLIRGNQETQYF
- | few | TRBJ2-2 | TRBV11-2 | 15 | TGTGCCAGCAGCCCACAACGCTTGCGAGCCGGGGAGCTGTTTTTT | CASSPQRLRAGELFF
TRBD1 | many | TRBJ1-5 | TRBV12-3/TRBV12-4 | 15 | TGTGCCAGCAGTCCGGGACAGGGGGCTTATCAGCCCCAGCATTTT | CASSPGQGAYQPQHF
- | - | TRBJ1-5 | TRBV19 | 14 | TGTGCCAGTAGTATAATCTCCTATCATCAGCCCCAGCATTTT | CASSIISYHQPQHF
TRBD1 | few | TRBJ2-2 | TRBV11-1 | 15 | TGTGCCAGCAGCTCCCGGGACAGGGGCACCGGGGAGCTGTTTTTT | CASSSRDRGTGELFF
- | few | TRBJ1-4 | TRBV27 | 14 | TGTGCCCCCCCCCGCGGGGGTTCTAATGAAAAACTGTTTTTT | CAPPRGGSNEKLFF
- | - | TRBJ2-4 | TRBV19 | 14 | TGTGCCAGTAGTGAGGTACTAGCCAAAAACATTCAGTACTTC | CASSEVLAKNIQYF
- | many | TRBJ2-3 | TRBV10-2 | 14 | TGCGCCAGCACCATGAGAGGGAGCACAGATACGCAGTATTTT | CASTMRGSTDTQYF
- | many | TRBJ1-1 | TRBV5-1 | 13 | TGCGCCAGCAGCCATGCCGATCCCTTTCTTGCTTTCTTT | CASSHADPFLAFF
- | - | TRBJ1-2 | TRBV20-1 | 11 | TGCAGTAGAAAACTGACGGGAGGCTACACCTTC | CSRKLTGGYTF
TRBD1 | many | TRBJ1-2 | TRBV7-9 | 13 | TGTGCCAGCAGCTTACAGGGGGCCGGTGGCTACACCTTC | CASSLQGAGGYTF
- | few | TRBJ1-4 | TRBV11-2 | 15 | TGTGCCAGCAGCCAGAATAGAGGAGCGGGGGAAAAACTGTTTTTT | CASSQNRGAGEKLFF
TRBD2 | many | TRBJ2-2 | TRBV7-8 | 19 | TGTGCCAGCAGGTCTGCGGGACTAGCGGTTGGAGGAAGCACCGGGGAGCTGTTTTTT | CASRSAGLAVGGSTGELFF
TRBD2 | - | TRBJ2-5 | TRBV7-2 | 15 | TGTGCCAGCAGCGCCCGGCCTAGCGGGATGGGGACCCAGTACTTC | CASSARPSGMGTQYF
- | medium-sized | TRBJ2-2 | TRBV3-1 | 14 | TGTGCCAGCAGCCAAGGCAGCGAGGGCGGGGAGCTGTTTTTT | CASSQGSEGGELFF